This T cell receptor (beta chain) was identified during a study of T cells in Graves' hyperthyroidism and ophthalmopathy (dated by TCRdb to about 2019). A note on the overall study: Peripheral blood was sampled at the time of initial diagnosis, prior to any treatment. Prospective prediction of ophthalmopathy was tested in an independent validation cohort of some 20 hyperthyroidism patients and some 17 patients who later progressed to ophthalmopathy. For training and testing, the roughly 100 patients in the discovery cohort were randomly divided in a 7:3 ratio. Thyroid tissue and blood T-cell repertoires from six Graves' hyperthyroidism patients were also compared in the study. TCR Vbeta CDR3 sequencing of 140 or so peripheral blood samples (approximately 44 ophthalmopathy, 75 hyperthyroidism and about 17 progressor patients) is reported in the paper. Following sampling, methimazole starting at 30 mg daily was given to hyperthyroidism patients, and high-dose intravenous methylprednisolone was given to ophthalmopathy patients. A discovery cohort of fewer than 110 patients, about 40 with Graves' ophthalmopathy and 55 to 60 with stable Graves' hyperthyroidism, was used to find distinguishing TCR V-J signatures. Overall study outcomes, separate from this receptor: No statistical method was used to set the sample size in advance, and investigators knew the group allocation. A 13 V-J signature model separated ophthalmopathy from stable hyperthyroidism, with approximately 87% sensitivity and 81.08% specificity in cross-validation and 80%/75% in testing. In validation, the model predicted progression to ophthalmopathy with 55% to 71% sensitivity and about 72% specificity, a median of roughly seven months before onset. Most expanded thyroid clonotypes (frequency above 0.001) were also detected in blood, suggesting blood repertoires may reflect thyroid immune responses.

This clonotype occurred a few times. Its recognized antigen is unknown. Base qualities were left out, and no much larger clone turns up one base away. Stable Graves' hyperthyroidism was defined as the absence of progression to ophthalmopathy over 18 months of follow-up. Hyperthyroidism patients were newly diagnosed, with disease duration under 2 months, and aged 18 to 65 years. Any patient with an uncontrolled infection, another autoimmune disease, pregnancy or lactation was excluded. Diagnoses relied on clinical symptoms, serum thyroxine and TRAb, thyroid ultrasound and orbital computed tomography. Ficoll-Paque density gradient centrifugation was used to isolate PBMCs from around 10 ml of fresh peripheral blood. Trizol reagent was used to extract total RNA, and RNA quality was then checked on an Agilent 2100 Bioanalyzer. The TCR beta CDR3 regions were amplified from the RNA transcripts. A first-round RT-PCR of the TCR CDR3 used the HTBI primer set with the Qiagen OneStep RT-PCR kit. A second multiplex PCR round built the libraries, followed by size selection and purification. Paired-end sequencing of the libraries was performed with 100 bp reads on an Illumina HiSeq2000. The authors' pipeline ran thus. Raw data were processed with SOAPnuke, discarding reads with adapters, uncalled bases, mean Phred below 15, or no exact constant-primer or identifier match. High-quality paired reads were merged using COPE v1.2.5, and each unique nucleotide sequence was defined as a clonotype. MiTCR v1.1 was used to align clonotypes to the IMGT TRBV, TRBD and TRBJ reference segments. Only V-J combinations with frequency above 0.0001, covering about 99% of repertoires, were analysed. A TCS score was defined as the ratio of F50 (clonal expansion) to E x V (chaos), with BLOSUM62-based TCRdist applied between CDR3 peptides within each V-J. Welch's t-statistics and random forest reduced roughly 500 V-J features to 13, which were used in a naive Bayes classifier (R e1071). TCRdb applied fastp at Q25 and MiXCR to the public reads, then kept only in-frame beta chains. When rows share a CDR3 protein, they turn into one entry using the most common DNA and genes. TCRdb's processing, not the authors', yielded these V and J calls. Across this sample there are 700,000 or so distinct CDR3 sequences, with 16% seen only once. The ten largest clonotypes hold approximately 8% of the sample.

The germline V gene (reference sequence) gives CDR1 as MNHEY and CDR2 as SMNVEV. Counted from cysteine to phenylalanine, this CDR3 has 15 amino acids. Only the CDR3 portion is preserved as DNA: 45 bases, with reading frame beginning at the first base. Trimming at the junction amounts to 7 bases on V and 4 bases on J, and the germline ends lie 19 bases apart. This clonotype was obtained from a man younger than 35 with Graves' hyperthyroidism. The material sequenced was blood. Rearrangement joined TRBV27 to TRBJ1-1, with a tentative D gene TRBD1 over 5 matching bases. The CDR3 protein sequence reads: CASTSQSRVGTEAFF. The nucleotide sequence reads TGTGCCAGCACTTCCCAGAGCAGGGTGGGCACTGAAGCTTTCTTT.